The 21 T cell receptor beta chains below all came from one sample that was sequenced in a study of cytomegalovirus exposure and HLA in healthy donors. The PCR made use of 60 Vbeta and 13 Jbeta primers. Data came from immunoSEQ multiplex PCR; TCRdb stores just in-frame clones and leaves some out. The sample shows 54,000 or so clones, less than 85% of them seen only once. What was sequenced was PBMCs. The receptors come from a woman in her sixties in good health and CMV-seropositive.

V gene TRBV2 combines with J gene TRBJ2-5, with D perhaps matching TRBD1 (7 bases). Trimming cost V 4 bases and J 3 bases, with 15 bases left between them. Germline CDR1 reads SNHLY; CDR2 reads FYNNEI. CDR3 length: 15 residues. The CDR3 nucleotides read TGTGCCAGCAGTGCAAACAGGGGCGGGGAAGAGACCCAGTACTTC. Translating gives CASSANRGGEETQYF.

This rearrangement joins TRBV7-9 to TRBJ2-1; D gene ambiguous. This CDR3 has 11 amino acids. Trimming shortened V by 3 bases and J by 8 bases, and 5 bases separated the two germline ends. CDR1 and CDR2 (germline): SEHNR, FQNEAQ (reference sequence). The CDR3 loop reads CASSFSYEQFF. The CDR3 region has the DNA TGTGCCAGCAGCTTTTCTTATGAGCAGTTCTTC.

This clone has only a few counts. This chain links TRBV6-1 with TRBJ1-3; 7 nucleotides align to TRBD1. CDR1 and CDR2 from the germline V gene are MNHNS and SASEGT. With 6 bases clipped from V and 5 bases from J, the junction kept 13 bases outside the gene matches. There are 16 residues in the CDR3. CDR3 sequence reads: CASSELQGSRRNTIYF. The CDR3 nucleotides read TGTGCCAGCAGCGAATTACAGGGGAGTAGGAGAAACACCATATATTTT.

The chain recombines TRBV4-1 with TRBJ1-1, with 9 bases lining up with TRBD1. The CDR3 has 17 residues. Germline values: CDR1 MGHRA, CDR2 YSYEKL. V gave up 2 bases and J gave up 3 bases; unmatched junction bases: 10. The CDR3 sequence: CASSQSGTGLRHTEAFF. The CDR3 DNA reads as TGCGCCAGCAGCCAATCCGGGACAGGGCTACGACACACTGAAGCTTTCTTT.

The chain has TRBV4-3 and TRBJ2-7; 7 bases match TRBD2. The CDR3 covers 15 residues. Unmatched junction bases numbered 8, after V lost 0 bases and J lost 6 bases. Germline assignment: CDR1 LGHNA and CDR2 YSLEER. The CDR3 DNA follows: TGCGCCAGCAGCCAAGATCCTCAGGGAGGGCGCGAGCAGTACTTC. The encoded protein is CASSQDPQGGREQYF.

This rearrangement joins TRBV9 to TRBJ2-1, with 11 positions matching TRBD1. The J segment lost 6 bases and the V segment lost 4 bases, leaving 3 bases of the junction unmatched. This CDR3 comprises 14 residues. Germline V gives CDR1 SGDLS, CDR2 YYNGEE. CDR3 loop: CASSTGTGGNEQFF. Here the CDR3 DNA reads TGTGCCAGCAGCACAGGGACAGGGGGCAATGAGCAGTTCTTC.

This chain links TRBV11-2 with TRBJ2-3; the D is unclear. CDR1 and CDR2 (germline): SGHAT, FQNNGV. The CDR3 runs to 14 residues. V was pared by 3 bases and J by 0 bases, with 7 bases between. The CDR3 bases are TGTGCCAGCAGCTTTCAGAAGAGCACAGATACGCAGTATTTT. Its protein is CASSFQKSTDTQYF.

The rearrangement links TRBV6-5 to TRBJ2-7; TRBD1 agrees at 11 bases. The CDR3 extends over 15 amino acids. Germline trimming cut 5 bases from V and 3 bases from J; bases unmatched to any gene: 6. Per the germline V gene, CDR1 is MNHEY and CDR2 is SVGAGI. CDR3 in amino acids: CASSLHGTGGYEQYF. The CDR3 bases are TGTGCCAGCAGTCTTCACGGGACAGGGGGCTACGAGCAGTACTTC.

The rearrangement links TRBV7-6 to TRBJ1-2; possible D gene TRBD1, 5 bases. The CDR3 loop spans 14 amino acids. Germline V gene data show CDR1 as SGHVS and CDR2 as FNYEAQ. V gave up 5 bases and J gave up 3 bases, with 13 bases separating them. CDR3 residues: CASSLNTGDYGYTF. The CDR3 DNA reads as TGTGCCAGCAGCCTAAACACAGGAGACTATGGCTACACCTTC.

The gene calls are TRBV7-8 and TRBJ1-2; D may be TRBD1 (6 bases). The CDR3 spans 13 residues. V was cut by 7 bases and J by 5 bases, with 14 bases left in between. In germline, CDR1 is SGHVS, CDR2 FQNEAQ. CDR3: CASTPGQYYGYTF. The DNA for the CDR3 is TGTGCCAGCACGCCGGGACAATATTATGGCTACACCTTC.

The chain carries TRBV5-4 and TRBJ1-2; the D gene is possibly TRBD1 (5 bases). The CDR3 is 14 amino acids. Germline V gene sequence: CDR1 SGHNT, CDR2 YYREEE (reference sequence). V lost 0 bases to trimming and J lost 4 bases, with 10 bases between them. CDR3 in amino acids: CASSLEYRSYGYTF. As DNA, the CDR3 is TGTGCCAGCAGCTTGGAGTACAGGAGCTATGGCTACACCTTC.

This clone was recorded a few times. This rearrangement joins TRBV6-4 to TRBJ1-6, with D perhaps matching TRBD1 (6 bases). Trimming removed 3 bases from V and 6 bases from J, with 12 bases in between. The CDR3 consists of 15 residues. CDR1 is MRHNA, CDR2 SNTAGT, per germline. As DNA, the CDR3 is TGTGCCAGCAGTGAGCGGACAGTTGGTAATTCACCCCTCCACTTT. It specifies CASSERTVGNSPLHF.

The rearrangement uses TRBV5-4 and TRBJ2-1, with D possibly being TRBD2 (5 bases). CDR3 length: 14 amino acids. Germline CDR1 reads SGHNT; CDR2 reads YYREEE (reference sequence). V dropped 0 bases and J dropped 6 bases, with 10 bases sitting between them. CDR3 residues: CASSLAERGNEQFF. As DNA, the CDR3 is TGTGCCAGCAGCTTGGCGGAACGGGGCAATGAGCAGTTCTTC.

The rearrangement joins TRBV2 to TRBJ2-5; D remains ambiguous. The V gene's germline CDR1 is SNHLY and CDR2 FYNNEI. V lost 7 bases and J 4 bases, leaving 22 bases between the germline ends. This CDR3 contains 16 residues. CDR3: CASIERFSGTVETQYF. Written as DNA, the CDR3 is TGTGCCAGCATCGAACGCTTTTCGGGTACGGTAGAGACCCAGTACTTC.

J is TRBJ2-1 and V is TRBV19, with 9 bases lining up with TRBD1. Germline trimming cut 2 bases from V and 4 bases from J; bases unmatched to any gene: 3. Germline values: CDR1 LNHDA, CDR2 SQIVND (reference sequence). The CDR3 has 15 residues. CDR3: CASSISQGAYNEQFF. In DNA form, the CDR3 reads TGTGCCAGTAGTATATCACAGGGGGCTTACAATGAGCAGTTCTTC.

This chain connects TRBV29-1 to TRBJ1-1; unclear D gene. Germline V gene data show CDR1 as SQVTM and CDR2 as ANQGSEA. This CDR3 region has 13 residues. Deletions cut 2 bases from V and 2 bases from J, with 9 bases between. CDR3 bases: TGCAGCGTTGAAAGGAGCTTAAACACTGAAGCTTTCTTT. Translation gives CSVERSLNTEAFF.

This clone was picked up a small number of times. The J gene is TRBJ2-7, the V gene TRBV18, with a possible D match to TRBD1 (5 bases). The CDR3 has 14 amino acids. CDR1 is KGHSH, CDR2 LQKENI, per germline. Deletions cut 1 base from V and 6 bases from J, with 13 bases between. The CDR3 nucleotides read TGTGCCAGCTCACCACAGGGGTTGGTTGGCGAGCAGTACTTC. It yields the protein CASSPQGLVGEQYF.

The chain joins TRBV5-8 to TRBJ1-1; 9 bases map to TRBD1. The CDR3 has 16 residues. Looked up from germline, CDR1 is SGHTS and CDR2 is YDEGEE. V lost 3 bases to trimming and J lost 5 bases; unmatched junction nucleotides: 11. The CDR3 region has the DNA TGTGCCAGCAGCTCATTTGACAGGGGGTGGGGGACTGAAGCTTTCTTT. Translating it yields CASSSFDRGWGTEAFF.

The chain employs TRBV2 and TRBJ2-7; 8 nucleotides align to TRBD1. Germline V CDR1 and CDR2: SNHLY, FYNNEI. Trimming at V came to 6 bases and at J to 2 bases, leaving 9 bases not matched to a gene. CDR3 size: 15 residues. CDR3 amino acids: CASREVPGGPYEQYF. CDR3 DNA: TGTGCCAGCAGGGAGGTTCCAGGGGGCCCCTACGAGCAGTACTTC.

This chain joins TRBV19 and TRBJ1-1; 7 nucleotides line up with TRBD1. This CDR3 comprises 14 residues. CDR1 and CDR2 (germline): LNHDA, SQIVND (reference sequence). V was pared by 10 bases and J by 2 bases, with 10 bases of the junction left unmatched. The CDR3 protein is CATLGTDKNTEAFF. The CDR3 nucleotides are TGTGCCACGCTCGGGACAGATAAAAACACTGAAGCTTTCTTT.

This clone was seen a handful of times. It is likely a read error: a sequence one base away is far more abundant. The chain links TRBV19 to TRBJ2-3, with 7 bases identical to TRBD1. The germline CDR1 and CDR2 sequences are LNHDA and SQIVND (reference sequence). The V segment lost 5 bases and the J segment 2 bases; nucleotides outside the gene matches: 10. This CDR3 has 16 amino acids. The CDR3 nucleotides read TGTGCCAGTAGTCATTGGACAGGAGAGAACACAGATACGCAGTATTTT. This gives the protein CASSHWTGENTDTQYF.